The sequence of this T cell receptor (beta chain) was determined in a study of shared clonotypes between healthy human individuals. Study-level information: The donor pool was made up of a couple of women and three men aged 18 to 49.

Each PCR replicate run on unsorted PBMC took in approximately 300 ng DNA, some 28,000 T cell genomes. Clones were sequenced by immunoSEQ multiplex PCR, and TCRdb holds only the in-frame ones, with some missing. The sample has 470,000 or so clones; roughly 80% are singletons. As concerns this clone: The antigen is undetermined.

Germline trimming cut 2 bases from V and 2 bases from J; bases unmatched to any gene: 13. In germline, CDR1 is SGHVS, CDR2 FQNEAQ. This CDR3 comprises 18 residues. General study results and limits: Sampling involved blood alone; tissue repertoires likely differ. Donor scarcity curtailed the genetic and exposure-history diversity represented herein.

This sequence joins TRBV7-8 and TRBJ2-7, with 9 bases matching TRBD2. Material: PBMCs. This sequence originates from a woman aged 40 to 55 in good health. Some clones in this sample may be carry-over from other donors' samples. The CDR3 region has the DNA TGTGCCAGCAGCTTATCCCCCATGAGTAGCGGGAGTACCTACGAGCAGTACTTC. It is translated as CASSLSPMSSGSTYEQYF.